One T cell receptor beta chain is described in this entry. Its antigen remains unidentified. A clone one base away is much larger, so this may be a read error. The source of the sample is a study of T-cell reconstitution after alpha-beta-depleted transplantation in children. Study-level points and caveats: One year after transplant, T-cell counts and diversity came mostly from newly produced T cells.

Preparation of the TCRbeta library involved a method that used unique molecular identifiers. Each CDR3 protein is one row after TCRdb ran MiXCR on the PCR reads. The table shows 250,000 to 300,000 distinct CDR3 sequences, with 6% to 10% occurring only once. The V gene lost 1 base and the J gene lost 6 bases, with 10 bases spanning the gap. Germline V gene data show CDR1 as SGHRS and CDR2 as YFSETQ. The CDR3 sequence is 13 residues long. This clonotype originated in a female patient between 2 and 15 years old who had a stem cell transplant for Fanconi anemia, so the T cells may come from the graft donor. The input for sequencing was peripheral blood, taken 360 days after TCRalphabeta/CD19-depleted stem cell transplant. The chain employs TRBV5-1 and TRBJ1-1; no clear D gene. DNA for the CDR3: TGCGCCAGCAGCTTGTGTGAGGGCTCTGAAGCTTTCTTT. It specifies CASSLCEGSEAFF.